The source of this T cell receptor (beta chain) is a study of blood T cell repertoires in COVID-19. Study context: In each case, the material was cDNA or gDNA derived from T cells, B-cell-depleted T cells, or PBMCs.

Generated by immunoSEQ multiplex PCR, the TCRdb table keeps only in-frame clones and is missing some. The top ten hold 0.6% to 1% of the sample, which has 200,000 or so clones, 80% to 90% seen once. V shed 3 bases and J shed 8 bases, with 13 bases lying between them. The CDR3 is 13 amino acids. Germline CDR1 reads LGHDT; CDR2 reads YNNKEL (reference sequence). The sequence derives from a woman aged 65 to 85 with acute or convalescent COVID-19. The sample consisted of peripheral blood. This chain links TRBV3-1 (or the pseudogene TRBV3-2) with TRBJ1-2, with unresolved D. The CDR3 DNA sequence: TGTGCCAGCAGCCAGAGGCCGGCCGGCGGCTACACCTTC. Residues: CASSQRPAGGYTF.